This section outlines one T cell receptor (beta chain) sequence together with its context. The antigen is undetermined. The sample is drawn from a study of naive and memory T cell subsets. Whole-study findings and limits: RNA-based TCR counts may shift with T cell activation and differentiation.

An equimolar mix of two oligonucleotides served as the beta constant-region primer for TRBC1 and TRBC2. Using its own MiXCR run on the UMI-ligation and nested PCR reads, TCRdb lists one record per CDR3 protein. The sample holds 89,000 or so distinct CDR3 sequences, roughly 13% seen once. The sequenced material came from central memory CD4+ T cells from blood. This TCR came from a human donor in good health.

As DNA, the CDR3 is TGTGCCAGCAGCGGACTACTAAACTACGAGCAGTACTTC. This sequence encodes CASSGLLNYEQYF. This sequence joins TRBV5-5 and TRBJ2-7; D possibly corresponds to TRBD2 (6 bases). The CDR3 totals 13 residues. V was shortened by 4 bases and J by 3 bases, with 11 bases between the two germline ends. The germline V gene encodes CDR1 SGHKS and CDR2 YYEKEE (reference sequence).